This record looks at one T cell receptor beta chain sequence and its context. The antigen it binds to is not known. No base quality information exists; no much larger clone differs at one position. The sample belongs to a study of blood T cell repertoires in COVID-19 (dated by TCRdb to the early 2020s). Regarding the research as a whole: Samples from collaborators originated in the United States, Italy and Spain and spanned both the acute and convalescent phases of COVID-19. The repertoires were made available in a free public database intended to serve as a resource for research on the immune response to SARS-CoV-2. The prospective study material was composed of cDNA or gDNA derived from T cells, B-cell-depleted T cells, or PBMCs. Where HLA class I and class II types were available, the types were taken from metadata supplied by the sample provider, not from assay-based typing. Deeply sampled blood TCRbeta repertoires from subjects exposed to, actively infected with, or recovered from COVID-19 were included in the dataset. Sample metadata almost always included a de-identified subject ID, COVID-19 status, age in years and sex. Samples were obtained from the ongoing ImmuneRACE study (first 160 participants) and from roughly 1,300 subjects provided by 6 global collaborators. On the study overall, not on this receptor specifically: Clinical and demographic metadata were provided uncurated, with the amount varying by source and participant.

TCRbeta CDR3 regions were amplified from genomic DNA using the immunoSEQ Assay, a bias-controlled multiplex PCR. In the original analysis: Within the assay, amplification of reference gene primers was used to estimate how many nucleated cells each sample contained. Sequence reads were collapsed and filtered to measure the absolute abundance of every unique TCRbeta CDR3 rearrangement. Productive Simpson clonality was computed per sample as the square root of Simpson's diversity index over productive rearrangements. This is the immuneACCESS table as TCRdb keeps it, with only in-frame sequences that have V and J called. A part of the clones is gone; compared with another copy, unresolved V genes explain less than half, and the rest is unexplained. That table is the source of V, J and clone size, and D and trimming were worked out from the DNA. Counted in this sample were approximately 300,000 clones; approximately 85% of them appeared once. Jointly, the top ten make up 0.85% to 0.9% of the sample.

In Seattle, one collaborating source enrolled patients while the infection was active and tracked those patients longitudinally over the course of disease. Whole blood was collected in K2EDTA tubes by collaborating institutions according to the institutions' own protocols. For TCRbeta analysis, collaborators shipped samples as frozen whole blood, isolated PBMCs, or DNA extracted from either of those sample types. Taken from the germline V gene, the CDR1 and CDR2 loops are MDHEN and SYDVKM. Inclusive of the bounding cysteine and phenylalanine, the CDR3 is 15 residues long. Solely the CDR3 DNA is kept, with 45 bases framed from the first base. V gives up 6 bases and J gives up 5 bases, and the segment between their germline ends measures 14 bases.

The source of this sequence is a human donor with COVID-19, enrolled during active disease. The donor label of this sample is uncertain. The sample was peripheral blood. In this chain, TRBV28 is recombined with TRBJ1-6; a weak D assignment points to TRBD1 (5 bases agree). The sequenced DNA: TGTGCCAGCAGGGGGCCTGGGTGGGATAATTCACCCCTCCACTTT. Its translation is CASRGPGWDNSPLHF. When the CDR3 is completed using the reference TRBV28 and TRBJ1-6 genes on either side, the full variable domain is DVKVTQSSRYLVKRTGEKVFLECVQDMDHENMFWYRQDPGLGLRLIYFSYDVKMKEKGDIPEGYSVSREKKERFSLILESASTNQTSMYLCASRGPGWDNSPLHFGNGTRLTVT.